This paragraph reports one T cell receptor (beta chain). Antigen: not known. The germline V gene encodes CDR1 MDHEN and CDR2 SYDVKM. The CDR3 spans 11 residues. Trimming left V 6 bases short and J 5 bases short, with 5 bases between. During colonoscopy, one to two rectal pinch biopsies were collected. This entry comes from a study of pediatric ulcerative colitis. Study-level results: Repertoires came from total lymphocyte DNA, not specific subsets. Rectal pinch biopsies may include blood-derived T cells.

The data were produced by immunoSEQ multiplex PCR, yet TCRdb's version contains in-frame clones alone and is incomplete. The table has 15,000 to 20,000 clones, around 70% seen once; the top ten hold roughly 3.1%. The sequence was obtained from a girl aged 10-17 years with moderate ulcerative colitis. The sequencing sample was made of gut tissue. The V gene is TRBV28, the J gene TRBJ2-4, with D possibly matching TRBD2 (5 bases). CDR3 amino acids: CASRRENIQYF. The CDR3 region has the DNA TGTGCCAGCAGGAGGGAAAACATTCAGTACTTC.